This T cell receptor (beta chain) was recorded in a study of blood T cell repertoires in COVID-19. Study as a whole: There were acute and convalescent COVID-19 samples, and they came from the United States, Italy and Spain. PBMCs, B-cell-depleted T cells, or T cells were the source of the cDNA or gDNA that made up the material.

Methods used by the authors: Reference gene primer amplification yielded estimated nucleated cell counts. Only in-frame clones appear in the TCRdb table, and some are missing; sequencing was by immunoSEQ multiplex PCR. V, J and clone size reflect that table, while D and trimming were determined from the DNA. Of approximately 81,000 clones in the sample, about four fifths were seen once. Germline V CDR1 and CDR2: MNHNS, SASEGT. Between the trimmed V and J ends, which lost 2 bases and 10 bases, there was a span of 14 bases. The CDR3 covers 13 residues. Input material: peripheral blood. This sequence joins TRBV6-1 and TRBJ1-1; a possible D gene is TRBD1 (6 bases). This sequence originates from a human donor in a cohort sampled during active COVID-19. The CDR3 sequence is CASSENWRGGAFF. The CDR3 DNA reads TGTGCCAGCAGTGAAAATTGGAGGGGGGGAGCTTTCTTT.